The source of this TCR beta chain is a study of blood T cell repertoires in COVID-19 (dated by TCRdb to 2018 to 2021). Background on the whole study: Samples covering the acute and convalescent phases of COVID-19 were provided by collaborators in the United States, Italy and Spain. The prospective study material was composed of cDNA or gDNA derived from T cells, B-cell-depleted T cells, or PBMCs. The dataset comprised deeply sampled blood TCRbeta repertoires from subjects exposed to, actively infected with, or recovered from COVID-19. The samples were drawn from two sources: the first 160 participants of the ongoing ImmuneRACE study, and 1,000 to 1,500 subjects contributed by 6 global collaborators. Where available, HLA class I and class II types were taken from metadata supplied by the sample provider and were not determined by assay-based typing. Sample metadata almost always included a de-identified subject ID, COVID-19 status, age in years and sex. The repertoires were released in a freely available public database meant as a resource for research on the immune response to SARS-CoV-2. Paper-wide results and their limitations: Clinical and demographic metadata were provided uncurated, with the amount varying by source and participant.

TCRbeta CDR3 regions were amplified from genomic DNA by means of the immunoSEQ Assay, a bias-controlled multiplex PCR. The published analysis was carried out like this. Nucleated cell counts per sample were estimated from amplification of reference gene primers within the assay. Sequence reads were collapsed and filtered to measure the absolute abundance of every unique TCRbeta CDR3 rearrangement. For each sample, productive Simpson clonality was calculated as the square root of Simpson's diversity index across productive rearrangements. TCRdb retrieved this table from immuneACCESS and kept in-frame rearrangements only. Not all clones are present; in checked studies, unresolved V genes account for under half, and no reason is known for the remainder. That table furnishes V, J and clone size, whereas the DNA furnished D and trimming. The sample contains over 150,000 clones, over 80% of them found a single time. Clones ranked in the top ten supply approximately 7.6% of the sample.

V sheds 4 bases and J sheds 0 bases, leaving 10 bases between their ends. Based on the germline V gene, the CDR1 and CDR2 sequences are SGHRS and YFSETQ. The CDR3, from cysteine to phenylalanine, totals 14 residues. CDR3 DNA is the only sequence kept; it has 42 bases, read in frame from the first base. Worth noting for this clone: No cognate antigen has been identified for it. Per-base qualities were not stored, and no clone one base away is much larger.

One collaborating source in Seattle enrolled patients while the patients were actively infected and followed the patients over time throughout the course of disease. Collaborating institutions collected whole blood in K2EDTA tubes following their own protocols. For TCRbeta analysis, collaborators shipped samples in one of three forms: frozen whole blood, isolated PBMCs, or DNA extracted from either of those sample types. Sequencing was performed on peripheral blood. The sequence is built from TRBV5-1 and TRBJ1-1; a tentative D match to TRBD1 spans 6 bases. This clonotype was obtained from a woman aged 80 or older with COVID-19, enrolled during active disease. The CDR3 protein is CASSVTGMNTEAFF. The nucleotide sequence reads TGCGCCAGCAGCGTTACAGGGATGAACACTGAAGCTTTCTTT. With the portions outside the CDR3 filled from the reference TRBV5-1 and TRBJ1-1 genes, the complete variable region becomes KAGVTQTPRYLIKTRGQQVTLSCSPISGHRSVSWYQQTPGQGLQFLFEYFSETQRNKGNFPGRFSGRQFSNSRSEMNVSTLELGDSALYLCASSVTGMNTEAFFGQGTRLTVV.